This T cell receptor beta chain was identified during a study of Graves' ophthalmopathy and Graves' hyperthyroidism. Points from the study as a whole: Ophthalmopathy progression cases were predicted by the model with 70.59% sensitivity and 72% to 85% specificity.

The sequenced template was RNA, covering the TCR beta CDR3 region. Second-round multiplex PCR came after first-round RT-PCR with HTBI primers. TCRdb used MiXCR to reprocess the multiplex PCR reads, holding one entry per CDR3 protein. The sample lists 300,000 to 450,000 distinct CDR3 sequences; about a sixth were seen once. Between the trimmed V and J ends, which lost 4 bases and 2 bases, there was a span of 14 bases. The CDR3 has 15 residues. The germline gives CDR1 MDHEN, CDR2 SYDVKM. People with hyperthyroidism were aged 18 to 65 and newly diagnosed, under 2 months' duration. Exclusion applied to patients with other autoimmune diseases, uncontrolled infections, pregnancy or lactation. About 10 ml of fresh blood yielded the PBMCs by density gradient. A remark on this clonotype: Its target is not known.

This chain connects TRBV28 to TRBJ2-5, with D perhaps matching TRBD1 (7 bases). The receptor's source is an adult woman with stable Graves' hyperthyroidism. Specimen: peripheral blood. CDR3 DNA: TGTGCCAGCAGTTCTTCCGCAGGGGGGCAAGAGACCCAGTACTTC. This encodes CASSSSAGGQETQYF.